Presented here are 8 T cell receptor beta chains from one specimen sequenced in a study of beta chain features in type 1 diabetes. Study-wide results and limits: Moderate but significant shortening of TCRB CDR3s was recorded in all four CD4+ subsets from Type 1 diabetes patients.

These TCRs' antigens remain unknown. Since all of the isolated RNA was reverse transcribed, expressed TCRB transcripts were what got sequenced. Produced via immunoSEQ multiplex PCR; TCRdb's table is partial and in-frame only. The sample lists around 600,000 clones, around 12% seen once, with around 0.12% in the top ten. The sequenced sample was naive CD4+ T cells from blood. The receptors derive from a man aged 30 to 45 with type 1 diabetes.

The rearrangement links TRBV7-2 to TRBJ2-3, with TRBD2 matching over 9 bases. The V gene's germline CDR1 is SGHTA and CDR2 FQGNSA. V shed 3 bases, J shed 2 bases, and the junction held 6 bases outside the gene matches. The CDR3 totals 16 residues. The CDR3 reads CASSFAGGPFTDTQYF. CDR3 bases: TGTGCCAGCAGCTTTGCGGGGGGGCCCTTCACAGATACGCAGTATTTT. Supplemented by reference TRBV7-2 and TRBJ2-3, the full variable domain reads GAGVSQSPSNKVTEKGKDVELRCDPISGHTALYWYRQSLGQGLEFLIYFQGNSAPDKSGLPSDRFSAERTGGSVSTLTIQRTQQEDSAVYLCASSFAGGPFTDTQYFGPGTRLTVL.

The table lists this clone with a few counts. CDR3 sequence (DNA): TGTGCCAGCAGTTTCGACAGGGGATCCTCTGAAGCTTTCTTT. Protein: CASSFDRGSSEAFF. The V gene is TRBV7-9, the J gene TRBJ1-1; TRBD1 matches 8 bases. V was pared by 6 bases and J by 6 bases, with 9 bases of the junction left unmatched. Germline CDR1 SEHNR, CDR2 FQNEAQ (reference sequence). The CDR3 is made up of 14 amino acids.

This clone showed up just a few times. This chain connects TRBV7-2 to TRBJ2-7; the match to TRBD2 covers 10 bases. This CDR3 region has 13 residues. The V segment lost 5 bases and the J segment 5 bases; nucleotides outside the gene matches: 3. Germline CDR1 SGHTA, CDR2 FQGNSA. Here the CDR3 reads CASSTGLANEQYF. CDR3 bases: TGTGCCAGCAGCACGGGACTAGCGAACGAGCAGTACTTC.

The sample holds a few counts of this clone. Other DNA sequences of this sample code for an identical CDR3. The chain carries TRBV7-2 and TRBJ2-3; maybe TRBD1 (5 bases). The V end lost 4 bases, the J end lost 3 bases, and 8 bases lay between the germline ends. The germline gives CDR1 SGHTA, CDR2 FQGNSA. The CDR3 sequence is 13 residues long. The DNA of the CDR3 is TGTGCCAGCAGCTCTAGACAGACAGATACGCAGTATTTT. It codes for CASSSRQTDTQYF.

This clone was counted only a few times. The V gene is TRBV5-1, the J gene TRBJ2-3, with 7 nucleotides matching TRBD1. This CDR3 spans 15 amino acids. The germline CDR1 and CDR2 sequences are SGHRS and YFSETQ. Trimming cost V 4 bases and J 2 bases; bases outside gene matches: 7. The CDR3 spells CASSTGQKNTDTQYF. The CDR3 coding sequence is TGCGCCAGCAGCACGGGACAGAAAAACACAGATACGCAGTATTTT.

The sample holds a few counts of this clone. The chain uses TRBV25-1 and TRBJ2-3, with 8 bases matching TRBD1. This CDR3 spans 13 amino acids. The germline V gene has CDR1 MGHDK and CDR2 SYGVNS. Trimming removed 10 bases from V and 3 bases from J; junction bases left unmatched: 6. The CDR3 DNA sequence: TGTGCCACCTCCGGACAGGGAACAGATACGCAGTATTTT. Protein sequence: CATSGQGTDTQYF.

The CDR3 region has the DNA TGTGCCAGCAGTTCGGAACAGGGTACGCAGTATTTT. Translated, it gives CASSSEQGTQYF. The J gene is TRBJ2-3, the V gene TRBV5-6; D is possibly TRBD1 (6 bases). With 5 bases removed from V and 8 bases from J, the gap between germline ends came to 12 bases. Germline-derived CDR1 and CDR2 are SGHDT and YYEEEE. This CDR3 contains 12 residues.

This clone has more than one count but fewer than ten. The chain combines TRBV14 with TRBJ2-3; D is unclear. The CDR3 is made up of 14 amino acids. CDR1 and CDR2 from the germline V gene are SGHDN and FVKESK. V lost 4 bases, J lost 3 bases, and 11 bases lay in between. This CDR3 reads CASSPRARTDTQYF. The CDR3 DNA reads TGTGCCAGCAGCCCCCGGGCCCGAACAGATACGCAGTATTTT.